This T cell receptor beta chain was captured by sequencing in a study of blood T cell repertoires in COVID-19. Study-level background: Whether acute or convalescent, the COVID-19 samples came from the United States, Italy and Spain. From T cells, B-cell-depleted T cells, or PBMCs came the material, which was cDNA or gDNA.

In the source study's methods: For nucleated cells, counts were estimated from reference gene primer amplification. Assay: immunoSEQ multiplex PCR; the TCRdb copy retains only in-frame clones and omits some. For V, J and clone size, that table is used; D and trimming come from the DNA. The sample includes 90,000 to 130,000 clones, around 76% of them seen just once. Trimming cost V 4 bases and J 5 bases, with 14 bases left between them. This CDR3 is 14 amino acids long. CDR1 and CDR2 (germline): LGHDT, YNNKEL (reference sequence). Sequenced material: peripheral blood. This sequence originates from a woman older than 75 with acute or convalescent COVID-19. The chain couples TRBV3-1 (or the pseudogene TRBV3-2) to TRBJ1-2, with TRBD1 as a possible D gene (5 bases). DNA of the CDR3: TGTGCCAGCAGCCCGAGGAGGGGATATTATGGCTACACCTTC. This sequence encodes CASSPRRGYYGYTF.